A selection of T cell receptor beta chains follows, all from one sample in a study of T cells in Graves' hyperthyroidism and ophthalmopathy. A single record per CDR3 protein comes from TCRdb applying MiXCR to the multiplex PCR reads. The sample has 300,000 to 400,000 distinct CDR3 sequences, about 18% seen once. Sequencing used blood. The receptors shown here come from a woman aged 50 to 60 with Graves' hyperthyroidism. CDR3s include the opening cysteine and the closing phenylalanine or tryptophan. The order of the fields is J gene, clone size, V gene, D gene, CDR3 DNA, CDR3 protein. A D gene is named only where the DNA matches it firmly. The listing skips clone size in some rows; elsewhere it reads once, few, many or a size class.

J: TRBJ2-2
size: many
V: TRBV28
D: TRBD1
DNA: TGTGCCAGCACCGCTCTGACCCTGCCAGGGGGCAACGGGGAGCTGTTTTTT
CDR3: CASTALTLPGGNGELFF

J: TRBJ2-3
size: .
V: TRBV20-1
D: .
DNA: TGCAGTGCTAAGGGTACCCGACTCGGAAGAGATACGCAGTATTTT
CDR3: CSAKGTRLGRDTQYF

J: TRBJ1-4
size: .
V: TRBV28
D: .
DNA: TGTGCCAGCAGTTTGTTTAGAACGACTAATGAAAAACTGTTTTTT
CDR3: CASSLFRTTNEKLFF

J: TRBJ1-1
size: .
V: TRBV19
D: TRBD1
DNA: TGTGCCAGTAATCTCAGACAGGGGGACACTGAAGCTTTCTTT
CDR3: CASNLRQGDTEAFF

J: TRBJ2-7
size: .
V: TRBV5-1
D: .
DNA: TGCGCCAGCCGACCCGGGGGCGGATACTACGAGCAGTACTTC
CDR3: CASRPGGGYYEQYF

J: TRBJ1-1
size: few
V: TRBV7-3
D: .
DNA: TGTGCCAGCAGCGCGGACCATAACACTGAAGCTTTCTTT
CDR3: CASSADHNTEAFF

J: TRBJ2-5
size: .
V: TRBV20-1
D: .
DNA: TGCAGTGCTAGCTGGGGGCGGGAGGAGACCCAGTACTTC
CDR3: CSASWGREETQYF

J: TRBJ1-1
size: .
V: TRBV30
D: TRBD1
DNA: TGTGCCTGGAAAGGGGGCGGGGGCCCCCTAGACACTGAAGCTTTCTTT
CDR3: CAWKGGGGPLDTEAFF

J: TRBJ2-2
size: .
V: TRBV13
D: .
DNA: TGTGCCAGCATTCGATGGGGTGCGAACACCGGGGAGCTGTTTTTT
CDR3: CASIRWGANTGELFF

J: TRBJ2-3
size: many
V: TRBV20-1
D: TRBD2
DNA: TGCAGTGGAGGACTAGCGGGAGCAGATACGCAGTATTTT
CDR3: CSGGLAGADTQYF

J: TRBJ2-1
size: many
V: TRBV7-2
D: TRBD2
DNA: TGTGCCAGCAGCTCCGGGACTAGCGGGAGAAGCATCCACAATGAGCAGTTCTTC
CDR3: CASSSGTSGRSIHNEQFF

J: TRBJ2-3
size: many
V: TRBV20-1
D: TRBD2
DNA: TGCAGTGCTAGGGGACTAGCGGGGAGCACAGATACGCAGTATTTT
CDR3: CSARGLAGSTDTQYF

J: TRBJ1-5
size: .
V: TRBV6-1
D: .
DNA: TGTGCCAGCAGTGAAGGGCGAGTTTATGGGGGTGGTGGAGATCAGCCCCAGCATTTT
CDR3: CASSEGRVYGGGGDQPQHF

J: TRBJ2-3
size: .
V: TRBV9
D: .
DNA: TGTGCCGGCAGCGTGACGACATACAGCACAGATACGCAGTATTTT
CDR3: CAGSVTTYSTDTQYF

J: TRBJ2-2
size: many
V: TRBV12-3/TRBV12-4
D: .
DNA: TGTGCCAGCACTAGTAATACCGGGGAGCTGTTTTTT
CDR3: CASTSNTGELFF

J: TRBJ1-4
size: .
V: TRBV12-5
D: TRBD1
DNA: TGTGCTAGTGGTTTAAGACAGGGCGGGGGTGAAAAACTGTTTTTT
CDR3: CASGLRQGGGEKLFF

J: TRBJ2-3
size: many
V: TRBV2
D: .
DNA: TGTGCCAGCAGGCCGTTGGATACGCAGTATTTT
CDR3: CASRPLDTQYF

J: TRBJ2-1
size: .
V: TRBV10-3
D: .
DNA: TGTGCCATCAGCCAAATGGGAGGCCCGGGGGCTAGCGCATACAATGAGCAGTTCTTC
CDR3: CAISQMGGPGASAYNEQFF

J: TRBJ1-2
size: .
V: TRBV5-8
D: TRBD1
DNA: TGTGCCAGCAGCCCCGAGGGGGCCCCCTATGGCTACACCTTC
CDR3: CASSPEGAPYGYTF

J: TRBJ1-2
size: many
V: TRBV5-6
D: TRBD1
DNA: TGTGCCAGCAGCTGGGGTAACAGGGGAACTAACTATGGCTACACCTTC
CDR3: CASSWGNRGTNYGYTF

J: TRBJ1-2
size: few
V: TRBV7-2
D: .
DNA: TGTGCCAGCAGCTTAGGGGGGGACCTTAACTATGGCTACACCTTC
CDR3: CASSLGGDLNYGYTF

J: TRBJ1-5
size: .
V: TRBV2
D: .
DNA: TGTGCCAGCAGTCAGGGCAGGGGAAGCAATCAGCCCCAGCATTTT
CDR3: CASSQGRGSNQPQHF

J: TRBJ2-1
size: few
V: TRBV19
D: .
DNA: TGTGCCAGCCGGACTCTATACGCCGGGGACAATGAGCAGTTCTTC
CDR3: CASRTLYAGDNEQFF

J: TRBJ2-7
size: many
V: TRBV28
D: TRBD1
DNA: TGTGCCAGCAGTTCGGGACAGGGGGTAAATGAGCAGTACTTC
CDR3: CASSSGQGVNEQYF

J: TRBJ2-3
size: many
V: TRBV6-1
D: TRBD2
DNA: TGTGCCAGCAGTCCCTCTAGCGGGGGTACCACAGATACGCAGTATTTT
CDR3: CASSPSSGGTTDTQYF

J: TRBJ2-5
size: once
V: TRBV19
D: TRBD1
DNA: TGTGCCAGTAGTATCACAGGGGGCACAGGAGAGACCCAGTACTTC
CDR3: CASSITGGTGETQYF

J: TRBJ2-3
size: many
V: TRBV2
D: .
DNA: TGTGCCAGCAGTTTAGGTAGTGGCGGATTCACAGATACGCAGTATTTT
CDR3: CASSLGSGGFTDTQYF

J: TRBJ2-4
size: .
V: TRBV24-1
D: .
DNA: TGTGCCACCAGTGACCCGACAGATCCCAAAAACATTCAGTACTTC
CDR3: CATSDPTDPKNIQYF

J: TRBJ2-1
size: .
V: TRBV28
D: TRBD2
DNA: TGTGCCAGCAGCCCACTAGGGACTAGCGGGAGTGGTGAGCAGTTCTTC
CDR3: CASSPLGTSGSGEQFF

J: TRBJ2-3
size: few
V: TRBV20-1
D: .
DNA: TGCAGTACTACCACGGAGGGAGCAGATACGCAGTATTTT
CDR3: CSTTTEGADTQYF

J: TRBJ2-5
size: many
V: TRBV27
D: TRBD1
DNA: TGTGCCAGCAGTATAGGGACAGAAGAGACCCAGTACTTC
CDR3: CASSIGTEETQYF

J: TRBJ1-3
size: few
V: TRBV7-9
D: TRBD1
DNA: TGTGCCAGCAGGAGCGACAGGGGACCTGGAAACACCATATATTTT
CDR3: CASRSDRGPGNTIYF

J: TRBJ2-2
size: few
V: TRBV5-1
D: .
DNA: TGCGCCAGCAGCCTATTCGGCACCGGGGAGCTGTTTTTT
CDR3: CASSLFGTGELFF

J: TRBJ1-1
size: many
V: TRBV7-8
D: TRBD1
DNA: TGTGCCAGCAGCTCCGGACAGGCGCAGAACACTGAAGCTTTCTTT
CDR3: CASSSGQAQNTEAFF

J: TRBJ1-1
size: .
V: TRBV5-1
D: TRBD1
DNA: TGCGCCAGCAGCCTCCAGACAGGGGAAATTGAAGCTTTCTTT
CDR3: CASSLQTGEIEAFF

J: TRBJ1-2
size: many
V: TRBV28
D: .
DNA: TGTGCCAGCAGTTTCGGGGGGATGGCCGATAGCTATGGCTACACCTTC
CDR3: CASSFGGMADSYGYTF

J: TRBJ1-1
size: few
V: TRBV30
D: .
DNA: TGTGCCTGGAGTCCAGGTTCACCCGAGCAAACTGAAGCTTTCTTT
CDR3: CAWSPGSPEQTEAFF

J: TRBJ2-1
size: .
V: TRBV10-2
D: TRBD1
DNA: TGCGCCAGTTGGACAGGTGCTAGCTACAATGAGCAGTTCTTC
CDR3: CASWTGASYNEQFF

J: TRBJ2-1
size: .
V: TRBV6-1
D: TRBD2
DNA: TGTGCCAGCAGTGAAGTTCTAGCGGGAGGTAATGAGCAGTTCTTC
CDR3: CASSEVLAGGNEQFF

J: TRBJ2-5
size: few
V: TRBV6-1
D: .
DNA: TGTGCCAGCGACGATTGGGAGACCCAGTACTTC
CDR3: CASDDWETQYF

J: TRBJ2-5
size: .
V: TRBV2
D: .
DNA: TGTGCCAGCAGCCCCGATGAGGGGACCCAGTACTTC
CDR3: CASSPDEGTQYF

J: TRBJ2-2
size: .
V: TRBV7-3
D: .
DNA: TGTGCCAGCAGCTTAATGGTTGTTACGGGAAATACCGGGGAGCTGTTTTTT
CDR3: CASSLMVVTGNTGELFF

J: TRBJ2-5
size: few
V: TRBV12-3/TRBV12-4
D: .
DNA: TGTGCCAGCAGTTTGGTGGAAGGGCGCGAGACCCAGTACTTC
CDR3: CASSLVEGRETQYF

J: TRBJ2-1
size: .
V: TRBV20-1
D: .
DNA: TGCAGTGCTAGCCGGGACGAGAGCCCCTACAATGAGCAGTTCTTC
CDR3: CSASRDESPYNEQFF

J: TRBJ2-3
size: many
V: TRBV9
D: .
DNA: TGTGCCAGCAGCCCAGGGGTTCAGAGCACAGATACGCAGTATTTT
CDR3: CASSPGVQSTDTQYF

J: TRBJ2-5
size: few
V: TRBV15
D: TRBD2
DNA: TGTGCCACCAGCAGAAGCCTTAGCGGGGGACAAGAGACCCAGTACTTC
CDR3: CATSRSLSGGQETQYF

J: TRBJ2-7
size: many
V: TRBV30
D: TRBD2
DNA: TGTGCCTGGAGGGAGACTAGCGGCTTGTTCGAGCAGTACTTC
CDR3: CAWRETSGLFEQYF

J: TRBJ2-2
size: .
V: TRBV11-2
D: .
DNA: TGTGCCAGCAGCGTTAGGTCTCTAGACTACACCGGGGAGCTGTTTTTT
CDR3: CASSVRSLDYTGELFF

J: TRBJ2-7
size: .
V: TRBV20-1
D: .
DNA: TGCAGTGCTAGGGCTCTGGAACCGGGGACAGAGCAGTACTTC
CDR3: CSARALEPGTEQYF

J: TRBJ1-2
size: few
V: TRBV20-1
D: TRBD1
DNA: TGCAGTGCTAGAAGACCGGGACAGGATCAATATGGCTACACCTTC
CDR3: CSARRPGQDQYGYTF

J: TRBJ1-5
size: few
V: TRBV15
D: .
DNA: TGTGCCACCAGCAGAGGGACACTCCGGGGCAATCAGCCCCAGCATTTT
CDR3: CATSRGTLRGNQPQHF

J: TRBJ2-5
size: many
V: TRBV28
D: .
DNA: TGTGCCAGCAGTTCGCAGGGACACGGGGCAAGAGCCCAGTACTTC
CDR3: CASSSQGHGARAQYF

J: TRBJ2-5
size: few
V: TRBV5-4
D: .
DNA: TGTGCCAGCAGCTTGGCCGACGGGAATCAAGAGACCCAGTACTTC
CDR3: CASSLADGNQETQYF